A single sample is the source of the 24 T cell receptor beta chains below, sequenced in a study of cytomegalovirus exposure and HLA in healthy donors. With 60 Vbeta and 13 Jbeta primers, the PCR was carried out. Using immunoSEQ multiplex PCR, the repertoire was profiled, and TCRdb retains in-frame clones only, with some absent. The sample comprises some 100,000 clones, about 84% of which are singletons, and approximately 1.1% rests with the top ten. The source material was PBMCs. Receptors originate from a girl aged 2-10 years in good health and CMV-seropositive.

This clone was found once. The genes are TRBV2 and TRBJ1-2; possible D gene TRBD1, 5 bases. The CDR3 is made up of 15 amino acids. Germline CDR1 and CDR2: SNHLY and FYNNEI. The V and J ends lost 5 bases and 1 base respectively, with 14 bases between them. The CDR3 bases are TGTGCCAGCAGTCGGCGGGGGGTAGTTAACTATGGCTACACCTTC. The encoded protein is CASSRRGVVNYGYTF.

The J gene is TRBJ1-3, the V gene TRBV7-3; the D gene is possibly TRBD1 (6 bases). This CDR3 spans 16 amino acids. The germline V gene has CDR1 SGHTA and CDR2 FQGTGA. V lost 7 bases and J 0 bases, leaving 16 bases between the germline ends. CDR3 nucleotides: TGTGCCAGCATTAAACAGGGACCTAGCTCTGGAAACACCATATATTTT. Translation: CASIKQGPSSGNTIYF.

This clone turned up a few times. This sequence joins TRBV6-5 and TRBJ1-3; 9 positions match TRBD1. The CDR3 runs 15 residues. The trim removed 6 bases at V and 4 bases at J, leaving 7 bases unmatched. Germline V gene lookup returns CDR1 MNHEY and CDR2 SVGAGI. The CDR3 sequence: CASSTMGQGGNTIYF. The CDR3 region has the DNA TGTGCCAGCAGCACGATGGGACAGGGAGGAAACACCATATATTTT.

The chain has TRBV15 and TRBJ1-1; maybe TRBD1 (5 bases). Germline V lookup: CDR1 LNHNV, CDR2 YYDKDF (reference sequence). Trimming pared 2 bases from V and 3 bases from J, leaving 7 bases between. This CDR3 is built from 13 residues. Written as DNA, the CDR3 is TGTGCCACCAGCAGACAGGGATACACTGAAGCTTTCTTT. It translates to CATSRQGYTEAFF.

The chain employs TRBV10-2 and TRBJ2-3, with D unresolved. Trimming left V 3 bases short and J 6 bases short, with 22 bases between. In germline, CDR1 is WSHSY, CDR2 SAAADI. The CDR3 covers 17 residues. The CDR3 here is CASSDSALRGPADTQYF. The CDR3 DNA sequence: TGCGCCAGCAGTGACTCCGCGCTTAGAGGCCCCGCGGATACGCAGTATTTT.

The rearrangement links TRBV29-1 to TRBJ1-3; 7 bases are shared with TRBD1. Germline V CDR1 and CDR2: SQVTM, ANQGSEA. Unmatched junction bases numbered 6, after V lost 3 bases and J lost 1 base. This CDR3 comprises 15 residues. CDR3 sequence (DNA): TGCAGCGTTGACGACAGGGCAAGATCTGGAAACACCATATATTTT. Its translation is CSVDDRARSGNTIYF.

The rearrangement links TRBV6-1 to TRBJ2-2; D is perhaps TRBD1 (5 bases). CDR3 length: 15 residues. Between the trimmed V and J ends, which lost 10 bases and 6 bases, there was a span of 21 bases. The germline V gene has CDR1 MNHNS and CDR2 SASEGT. The CDR3: CANSLGQGSSGELFF. CDR3 nucleotides: TGTGCCAACTCCCTCGGACAAGGATCATCCGGGGAGCTGTTTTTT.

V and J are TRBV5-1 and TRBJ2-5, with 8 bases identical to TRBD2. CDR1 is SGHRS and CDR2 is YFSETQ in the germline V gene. This CDR3 comprises 16 residues. J lost 3 bases, V lost 0 bases, and 7 bases had no gene match. The CDR3 nucleotides are TGCGCCAGCAGCTTGGGGGTAGCGGGAACCGAAGAGACCCAGTACTTC. Its protein product is CASSLGVAGTEETQYF.

The J gene is TRBJ1-2, the V gene TRBV30; 9 bases fit TRBD1. The CDR3 consists of 12 residues. CDR1 and CDR2 (germline): GTSNPN, SVGIG (reference sequence). The V segment lost 3 bases and the J segment 8 bases; nucleotides outside the gene matches: 4. The CDR3 sequence is CAWRPGQGGYTF. CDR3 DNA sequence: TGTGCCTGGAGACCGGGACAGGGCGGCTACACCTTC.

The V gene is TRBV30, the J gene TRBJ1-2; possibly TRBD1 for D (5 bases). The CDR3 runs to 14 residues. The germline CDR1 and CDR2 sequences are GTSNPN and SVGIG (reference sequence). V lost 0 bases and J lost 2, with 10 bases in between. The CDR3 loop reads CAWSVPGRNYGYTF. Written as DNA, the CDR3 is TGTGCCTGGAGTGTCCCAGGGCGGAACTATGGCTACACCTTC.

V is TRBV28 and J is TRBJ1-2; 7 bases align to TRBD1. The junction had 6 bases not matched to a gene; V was cut back by 7 bases and J by 4 bases. CDR1 MDHEN and CDR2 SYDVKM come from the germline V gene. This CDR3 spans 13 amino acids. Here the CDR3 DNA reads TGTGCCAGCAATATAGGACAGGCCTATGGCTACACCTTC. Translating gives CASNIGQAYGYTF.

The chain uses TRBV7-2 and TRBJ2-5, with 10 nucleotides matching TRBD1. The length of the CDR3 is 14 residues. The trim removed 4 bases at V and 5 bases at J, leaving 4 bases unmatched. Germline values: CDR1 SGHTA, CDR2 FQGNSA. DNA of the CDR3: TGTGCCAGCAGCTGGGACAGGGGAGGGGAGACCCAGTACTTC. Translation: CASSWDRGGETQYF.

The chain uses TRBV9 and TRBJ2-7, with D perhaps TRBD1 (7 bases). V gave up 0 bases and J gave up 2 bases, with 12 bases separating them. CDR1 and CDR2 from the germline V gene are SGDLS and YYNGEE. This CDR3 region has 15 residues. The CDR3 DNA is TGTGCCAGCAGCGTAGACGCCAGGGGGGCCTACGAGCAGTACTTC. This translates into CASSVDARGAYEQYF. The variable domain in full, with the rest retrieved from reference TRBV9 and TRBJ2-7, is DSGVTQTPKHLITATGQRVTLRCSPRSGDLSVYWYQQSLDQGLQFLIQYYNGEERAKGNILERFSAQQFPDLHSELNLSSLELGDSALYFCASSVDARGAYEQYFGPGTRLTVT.

This clone has a handful of counts. The chain carries TRBV10-1 and TRBJ2-2, with D maybe TRBD2 (6 bases). This CDR3 has 14 residues. Trimming removed 5 bases from V and 1 base from J, with 8 bases in between. Looked up from germline, CDR1 is WNHNN and CDR2 is SYGVQD (reference sequence). For the CDR3, the DNA is TGCGCCAGCAGTATCGGGGGGAACACCGGGGAGCTGTTTTTT. Its protein product is CASSIGGNTGELFF.

The V and J genes are TRBV9 and TRBJ2-3; the D gene is possibly TRBD2 (5 bases). The CDR3 extends over 17 amino acids. Germline values: CDR1 SGDLS, CDR2 YYNGEE. The germline V and J ends were trimmed by 4 bases and 1 base, with 19 bases remaining between them. The CDR3 DNA sequence: TGTGCCAGCAGCCCCCGGGATCTACATGGGGGCACAGATACGCAGTATTTT. It encodes CASSPRDLHGGTDTQYF.

The chain has TRBV2 and TRBJ1-5; a possible D gene is TRBD1 (6 bases). V lost 2 bases, J lost 4 bases, and 21 bases lay in between. Germline CDR1 and CDR2: SNHLY and FYNNEI. CDR3 length: 18 amino acids. The CDR3 sequence: CASSERRTEPQGNQPQHF. The CDR3 bases are TGTGCCAGCAGTGAACGGAGAACGGAGCCACAGGGAAATCAGCCCCAGCATTTT.

The chain is built from TRBV6-6 and TRBJ2-7; 7 nucleotides match TRBD2. V lost 4 bases and J lost 6; bases outside the gene matches: 6. The CDR3 extends over 13 amino acids. The germline V gene has CDR1 MNHNY and CDR2 SVGAGI (reference sequence). CDR3 coding DNA: TGTGCCAGCAGTTGGGGGGGAGGTAGCGAGCAGTACTTC. Encoded protein: CASSWGGGSEQYF.

As regards this clone: The identical CDR3 is also encoded by other nucleotide sequences in the sample. V gene TRBV5-1 combines with J gene TRBJ2-7, with 11 bases lining up with TRBD2. Germline trimming cut 0 bases from V and 4 bases from J; bases unmatched to any gene: 0. From germline, CDR1 is SGHRS and CDR2 YFSETQ. CDR3 length: 14 residues. The CDR3 DNA reads as TGCGCCAGCAGCTTGGGGACTAGCGGGTACGAGCAGTACTTC. As protein: CASSLGTSGYEQYF. Full variable domain (missing parts from reference TRBV5-1 and TRBJ2-7): KAGVTQTPRYLIKTRGQQVTLSCSPISGHRSVSWYQQTPGQGLQFLFEYFSETQRNKGNFPGRFSGRQFSNSRSEMNVSTLELGDSALYLCASSLGTSGYEQYFGPGTRLTVT.

The DNA of the CDR3 is TGTGCCAGCAGCCCTCAGGGGTCGAGCACTGAAGCTTTCTTT. Translated, it gives CASSPQGSSTEAFF. V gene TRBV6-4 combines with J gene TRBJ1-1; possible D gene TRBD1, 6 bases. V was trimmed by 6 bases and J by 4 bases, leaving 15 bases between them. This CDR3 region has 14 residues. CDR1 is MRHNA, CDR2 SNTAGT, per germline.

The V and J genes are TRBV4-2 and TRBJ1-2, with no clear D. Trimming cost V 4 bases and J 0 bases, with 12 bases left between them. In germline, CDR1 is LGHNA, CDR2 YNFKEQ. The CDR3 extends over 15 amino acids. The CDR3 region is CASSPSDKTNYGYTF. For the CDR3, the DNA is TGTGCCAGCAGCCCAAGTGACAAAACTAACTATGGCTACACCTTC.

The genes are TRBV7-2 and TRBJ2-7, with 8 bases lining up with TRBD1. This CDR3 spans 14 amino acids. Germline V lookup: CDR1 SGHTA, CDR2 FQGNSA. V dropped 6 bases and J dropped 6; count of bases not matched to a gene: 10. CDR3 protein: CASRVNRGSSEQYF. The CDR3 region has the DNA TGTGCCAGCAGGGTAAACAGGGGGTCTAGCGAGCAGTACTTC.

This clone has only a few counts. The chain links TRBV30 to TRBJ1-5, with 10 bases aligning to TRBD1. In germline, CDR1 is GTSNPN, CDR2 SVGIG (reference sequence). V dropped 2 bases and J dropped 4; count of bases not matched to a gene: 5. The CDR3 spans 15 residues. The CDR3 sequence: CAWSPPDRGNQPQHF. CDR3 bases: TGTGCCTGGAGTCCTCCGGACAGGGGGAATCAGCCCCAGCATTTT.

The CDR3 sequence is CASRTGNGYTF. The CDR3 DNA follows: TGTGCCAGCAGGACAGGGAATGGCTACACCTTC. The genes are TRBV27 and TRBJ1-2; the match to TRBD1 covers 7 bases. CDR1 and CDR2 (germline): MNHEY, SMNVEV (reference sequence). The CDR3 consists of 11 residues. With V trimmed by 6 bases and J by 6 bases, 1 base remained unmatched.

This chain connects TRBV13 to TRBJ2-1, with 9 bases aligning to TRBD1. CDR1 PRHDT and CDR2 FYEKMQ come from the germline V gene (reference sequence). V trimming: 7 bases; J trimming: 7 bases; junction bases outside the gene matches: 8. This CDR3 contains 14 residues. This CDR3 is CASTLRDRVNEQFF. The DNA for the CDR3 is TGTGCCAGCACCCTTCGGGACAGGGTGAATGAGCAGTTCTTC.